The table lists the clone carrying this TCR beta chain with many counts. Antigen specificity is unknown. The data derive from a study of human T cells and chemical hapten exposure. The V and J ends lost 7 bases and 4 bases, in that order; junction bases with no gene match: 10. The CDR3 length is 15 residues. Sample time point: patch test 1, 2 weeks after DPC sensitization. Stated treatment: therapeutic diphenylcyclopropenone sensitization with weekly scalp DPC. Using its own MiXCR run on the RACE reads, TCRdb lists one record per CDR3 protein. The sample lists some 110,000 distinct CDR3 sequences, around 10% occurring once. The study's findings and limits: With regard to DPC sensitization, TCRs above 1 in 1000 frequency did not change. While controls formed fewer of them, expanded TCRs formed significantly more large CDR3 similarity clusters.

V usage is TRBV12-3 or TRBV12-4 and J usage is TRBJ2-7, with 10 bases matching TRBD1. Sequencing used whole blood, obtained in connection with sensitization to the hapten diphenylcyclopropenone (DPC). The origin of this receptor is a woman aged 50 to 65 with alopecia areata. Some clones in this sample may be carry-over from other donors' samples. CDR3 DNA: TGTGCCAGCACCCCCGGGACAGGGGTCGGTTACGAGCAGTACTTC. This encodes CASTPGTGVGYEQYF.